A selection of T cell receptor beta chains follows, all from one sample in a study of blood T cell repertoires in COVID-19. Assay used: immunoSEQ multiplex PCR; TCRdb lists only in-frame clones, some missing. The sample shows tens of thousands of clones, about 85% of them seen only once. Input material: peripheral blood. All receptors come from a man between 60 and 70 years old with acute or convalescent COVID-19. Both conserved end residues are part of each CDR3. Size tells how often a clone was seen (once, few, many) or the class of an expanded clone, and some rows leave it out.

abundance: .; len: 12; v_gene: TRBV11-2; CDR3aa: CASSLVDSEAFF
abundance: .; len: 14; v_gene: TRBV6-6; CDR3aa: CASRAGTGGEKLFF
abundance: few; len: 14; v_gene: TRBV14; CDR3aa: CASRPSGGGYGYTF
abundance: .; len: 15; v_gene: TRBV11-2; CDR3aa: CASSSYRAGDYGYTF
abundance: .; len: 14; v_gene: TRBV6-2/TRBV6-3; CDR3aa: CASSSGTGNTEAFF
abundance: .; len: 13; v_gene: TRBV5-1; CDR3aa: CASSSQGTGELFF
abundance: .; len: 14; v_gene: TRBV9; CDR3aa: CASSPHGGNQPQHF
abundance: .; len: 16; v_gene: TRBV27; CDR3aa: CASSLLGLTSDNEQFF
abundance: .; len: 16; v_gene: TRBV4-3; CDR3aa: CASSQVGRGGIYEQYF
abundance: .; len: 14; v_gene: TRBV18; CDR3aa: CASSPRQRTGELFF
abundance: .; len: 12; v_gene: TRBV29-1; CDR3aa: CSVEITGDGYTF
abundance: .; len: 14; v_gene: TRBV2; CDR3aa: CASSGRGYTGELFF
abundance: .; len: 15; v_gene: TRBV18; CDR3aa: CASSFSGQDNSPLHF
abundance: .; len: 13; v_gene: TRBV11-2; CDR3aa: CASSRGQGGIAFF
abundance: .; len: 14; v_gene: TRBV19; CDR3aa: CASYTGALNSPLHF
abundance: .; len: 13; v_gene: TRBV2; CDR3aa: CASKQGIQETQYF
abundance: .; len: 13; v_gene: TRBV29-1; CDR3aa: CSVAPSGAYEQYF
abundance: .; len: 15; v_gene: TRBV2; CDR3aa: CASSGWGQRDTEAFF
abundance: .; len: 16; v_gene: TRBV11-2; CDR3aa: CASSLGIAEATGELFF
abundance: .; len: 15; v_gene: TRBV30; CDR3aa: CAWKSGLAGYYEQYF
abundance: .; len: 15; v_gene: TRBV27; CDR3aa: CASSPRGTENSPLHF
abundance: .; len: 13; v_gene: TRBV6-5; CDR3aa: CASRGTGHYGYTF
abundance: .; len: 13; v_gene: TRBV5-4; CDR3aa: CASSLVSDTEAFF
abundance: once; len: 17; v_gene: TRBV7-3; CDR3aa: CASSLISGGARTGELFF
abundance: .; len: 14; v_gene: TRBV7-3; CDR3aa: CASSPQGGLSPLHF
abundance: .; len: 14; v_gene: TRBV3-1/TRBV3-2; CDR3aa: CASSPRGDVLEAFF
abundance: .; len: 14; v_gene: TRBV5-4; CDR3aa: CASSRQTGEYGYTF
abundance: medium-sized; len: 16; v_gene: TRBV18; CDR3aa: CASSPPLGARDTEAFF
abundance: .; len: 16; v_gene: TRBV10-2; CDR3aa: CASSETSGSLTDTQYF